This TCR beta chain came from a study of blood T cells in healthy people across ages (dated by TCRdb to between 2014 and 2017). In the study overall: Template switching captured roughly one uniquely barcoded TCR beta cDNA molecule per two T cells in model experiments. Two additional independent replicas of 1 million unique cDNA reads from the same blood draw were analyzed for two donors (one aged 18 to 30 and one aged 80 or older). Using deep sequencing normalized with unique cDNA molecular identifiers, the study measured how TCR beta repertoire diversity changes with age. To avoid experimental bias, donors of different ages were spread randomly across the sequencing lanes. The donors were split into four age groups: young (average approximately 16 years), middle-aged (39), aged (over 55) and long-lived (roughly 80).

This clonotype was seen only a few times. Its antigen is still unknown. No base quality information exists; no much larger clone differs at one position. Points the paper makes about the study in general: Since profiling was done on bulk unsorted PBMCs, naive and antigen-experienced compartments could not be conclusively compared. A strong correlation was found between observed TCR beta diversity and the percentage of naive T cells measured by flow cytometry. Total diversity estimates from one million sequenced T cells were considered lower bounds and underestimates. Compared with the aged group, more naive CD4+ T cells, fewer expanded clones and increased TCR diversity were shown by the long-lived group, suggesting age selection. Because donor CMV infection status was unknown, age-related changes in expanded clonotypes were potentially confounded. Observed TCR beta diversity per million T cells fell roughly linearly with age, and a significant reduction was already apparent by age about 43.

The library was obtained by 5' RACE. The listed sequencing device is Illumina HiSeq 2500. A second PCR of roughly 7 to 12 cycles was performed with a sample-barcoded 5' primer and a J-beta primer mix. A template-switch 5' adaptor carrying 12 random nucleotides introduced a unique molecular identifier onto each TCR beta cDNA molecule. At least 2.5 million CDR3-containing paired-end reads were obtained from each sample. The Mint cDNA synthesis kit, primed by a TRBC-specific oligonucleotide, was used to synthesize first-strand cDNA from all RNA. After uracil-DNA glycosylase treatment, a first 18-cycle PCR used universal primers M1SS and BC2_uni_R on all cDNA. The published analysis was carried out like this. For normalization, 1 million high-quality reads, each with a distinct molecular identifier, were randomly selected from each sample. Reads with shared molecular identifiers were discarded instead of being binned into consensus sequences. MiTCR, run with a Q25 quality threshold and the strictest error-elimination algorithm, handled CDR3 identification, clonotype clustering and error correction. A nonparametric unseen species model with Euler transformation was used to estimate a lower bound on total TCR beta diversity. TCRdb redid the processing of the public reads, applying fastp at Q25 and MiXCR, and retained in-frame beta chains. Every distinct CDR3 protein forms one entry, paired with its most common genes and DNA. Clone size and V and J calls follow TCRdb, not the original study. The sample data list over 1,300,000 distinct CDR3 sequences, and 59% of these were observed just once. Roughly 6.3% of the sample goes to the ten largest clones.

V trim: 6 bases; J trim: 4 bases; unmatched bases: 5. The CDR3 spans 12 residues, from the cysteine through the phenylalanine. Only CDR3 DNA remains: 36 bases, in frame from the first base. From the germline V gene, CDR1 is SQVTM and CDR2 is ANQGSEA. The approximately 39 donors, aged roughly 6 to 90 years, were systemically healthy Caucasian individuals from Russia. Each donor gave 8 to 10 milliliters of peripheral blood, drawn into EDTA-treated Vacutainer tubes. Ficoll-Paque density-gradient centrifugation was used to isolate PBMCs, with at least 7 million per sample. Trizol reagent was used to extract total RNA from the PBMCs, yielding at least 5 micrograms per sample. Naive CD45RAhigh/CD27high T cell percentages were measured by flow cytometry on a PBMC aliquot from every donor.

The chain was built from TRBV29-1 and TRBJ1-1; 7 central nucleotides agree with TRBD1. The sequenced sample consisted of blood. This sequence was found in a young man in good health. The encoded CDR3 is CSVWTGITEAFF. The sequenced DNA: TGCAGCGTGTGGACAGGCATCACTGAAGCTTTCTTT.